This T cell receptor beta chain was captured in a study of OX40 agonist ivuxolimab in advanced cancers. The overall study: Every 2 weeks, patients got intravenous ivuxolimab at one of six dose levels (0.01-10 mg/kg).

This clone was counted a single time. Its antigen is unidentified. This CDR3 comprises 17 residues. V was clipped by 2 bases and J by 1 base; unmatched bases: 4. Germline CDR1 reads SGHVS; CDR2 reads FQNEAQ. Study-wide results and limits: Near-lowest levels of clonal expansion characterized partial responders at 0.1-3.0 mg/kg. Certain nonresponders additionally had low normalized T-cell clonal expansion.

Only in-frame clones appear in the TCRdb table, and some are missing; sequencing was by immunoSEQ multiplex PCR. The repertoire holds 70,000 to 95,000 clones, with approximately 91% as singletons. Sequences were derived from CD4+ or CD8+ T cells sorted from blood, sampled in a trial of the OX40 agonist ivuxolimab. The genes are TRBV7-8 and TRBJ2-6; TRBD1 agrees at 8 bases. The clonotype originates from an adult with an advanced solid tumor such as melanoma, head and neck, liver or kidney cancer. The CDR3 protein is CASSLWTGSSGANVLTF. The CDR3 bases are TGTGCCAGCAGCTTATGGACAGGGTCTTCTGGGGCCAACGTCCTGACTTTC.